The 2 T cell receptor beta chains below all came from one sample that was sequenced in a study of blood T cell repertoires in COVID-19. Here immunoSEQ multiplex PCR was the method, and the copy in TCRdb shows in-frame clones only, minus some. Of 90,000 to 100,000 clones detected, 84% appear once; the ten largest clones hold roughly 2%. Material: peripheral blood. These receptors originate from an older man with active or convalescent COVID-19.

The CDR3 sequence is CASSLGEGAFREQYF. CDR3 nucleotides: TGCGCCAGCAGCCTCGGCGAGGGCGCGTTCCGCGAGCAGTACTTC. J is TRBJ2-7 and V is TRBV5-1, with D tentatively TRBD2 (5 bases). CDR3 length equals 15 residues. V lost 4 bases and J 6 bases, leaving 20 bases between the germline ends. Per germline, CDR1 SGHRS and CDR2 YFSETQ.

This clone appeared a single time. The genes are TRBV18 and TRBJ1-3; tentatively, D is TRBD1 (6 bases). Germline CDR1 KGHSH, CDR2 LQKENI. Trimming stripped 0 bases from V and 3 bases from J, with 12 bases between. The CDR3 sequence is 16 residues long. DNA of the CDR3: TGTGCCAGCTCACCACCGGGGGGGGCCGGTGGAAACACCATATATTTT. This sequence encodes CASSPPGGAGGNTIYF.